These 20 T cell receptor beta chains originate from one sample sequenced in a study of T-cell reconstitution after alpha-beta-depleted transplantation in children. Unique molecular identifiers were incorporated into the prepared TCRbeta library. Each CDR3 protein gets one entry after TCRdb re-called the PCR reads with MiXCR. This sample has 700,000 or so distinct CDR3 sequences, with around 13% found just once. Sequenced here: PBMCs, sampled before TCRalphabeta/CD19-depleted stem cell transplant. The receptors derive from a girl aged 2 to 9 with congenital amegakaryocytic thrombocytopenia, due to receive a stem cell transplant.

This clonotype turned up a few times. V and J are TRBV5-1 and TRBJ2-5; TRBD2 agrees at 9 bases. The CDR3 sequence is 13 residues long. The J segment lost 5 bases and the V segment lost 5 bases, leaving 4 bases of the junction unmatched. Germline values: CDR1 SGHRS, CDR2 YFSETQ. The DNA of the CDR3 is TGCGCCAGCAGGCCTACTAGCGGGGAGACCCAGTACTTC. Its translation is CASRPTSGETQYF. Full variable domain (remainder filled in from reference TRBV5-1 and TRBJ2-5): KAGVTQTPRYLIKTRGQQVTLSCSPISGHRSVSWYQQTPGQGLQFLFEYFSETQRNKGNFPGRFSGRQFSNSRSEMNVSTLELGDSALYLCASRPTSGETQYFGPGTRLLVL.

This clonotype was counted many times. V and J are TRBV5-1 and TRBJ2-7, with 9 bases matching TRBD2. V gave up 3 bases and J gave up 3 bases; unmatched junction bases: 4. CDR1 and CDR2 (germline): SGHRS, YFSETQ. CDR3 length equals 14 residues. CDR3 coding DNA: TGCGCCAGCAGCTCGACTAGCGGAAACTACGAGCAGTACTTC. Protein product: CASSSTSGNYEQYF.

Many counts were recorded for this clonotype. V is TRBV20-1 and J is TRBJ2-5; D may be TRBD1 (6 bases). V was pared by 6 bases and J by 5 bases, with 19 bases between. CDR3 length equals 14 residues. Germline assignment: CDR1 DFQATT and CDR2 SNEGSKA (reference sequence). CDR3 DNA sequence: TGCAGTGCAGGGAAACAGGGTGATTTGGAGACCCAGTACTTC. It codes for CSAGKQGDLETQYF.

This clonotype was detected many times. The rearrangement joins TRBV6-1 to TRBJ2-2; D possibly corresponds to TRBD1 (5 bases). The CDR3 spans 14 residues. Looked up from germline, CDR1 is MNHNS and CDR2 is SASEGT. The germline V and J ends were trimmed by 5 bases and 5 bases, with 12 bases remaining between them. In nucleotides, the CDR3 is TGTGCCAGCAGTCAGGATAGGGGTACCGGGGAGCTGTTTTTT. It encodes CASSQDRGTGELFF.

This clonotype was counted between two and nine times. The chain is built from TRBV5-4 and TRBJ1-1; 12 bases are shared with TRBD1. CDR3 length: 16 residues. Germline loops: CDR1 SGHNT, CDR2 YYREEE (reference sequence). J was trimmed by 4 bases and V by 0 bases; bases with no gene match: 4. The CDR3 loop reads CASSLGDRGRVTEAFF. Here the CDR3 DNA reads TGTGCCAGCAGCTTGGGGGACAGGGGGCGGGTCACTGAAGCTTTCTTT.

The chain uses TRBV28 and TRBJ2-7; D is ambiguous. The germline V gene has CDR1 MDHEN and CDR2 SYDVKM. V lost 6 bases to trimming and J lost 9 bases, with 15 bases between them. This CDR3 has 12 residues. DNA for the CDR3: TGTGCCAGCAGCCACGCGCCAGCACGGCAGTACTTC. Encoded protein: CASSHAPARQYF.

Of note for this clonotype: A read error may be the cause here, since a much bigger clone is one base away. CDR3 in DNA: TGCTGTGCTCCCCGGGCACTAGCGGGAGGTACCTACTACAATGAGCAGTTCTTC. It codes for CCAPRALAGGTYYNEQFF. The chain uses TRBV20-1 and TRBJ2-1, with 12 bases lining up with TRBD2. The CDR3 is 18 residues long. Germline-derived CDR1 and CDR2 are DFQATT and SNEGSKA (reference sequence).

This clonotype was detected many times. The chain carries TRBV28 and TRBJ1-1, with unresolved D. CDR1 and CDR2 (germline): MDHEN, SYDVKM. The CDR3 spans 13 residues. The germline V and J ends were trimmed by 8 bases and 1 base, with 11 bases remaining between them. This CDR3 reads CASFDRRNTEAFF. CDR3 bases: TGTGCCAGCTTTGATAGGAGGAACACTGAAGCTTTCTTT.

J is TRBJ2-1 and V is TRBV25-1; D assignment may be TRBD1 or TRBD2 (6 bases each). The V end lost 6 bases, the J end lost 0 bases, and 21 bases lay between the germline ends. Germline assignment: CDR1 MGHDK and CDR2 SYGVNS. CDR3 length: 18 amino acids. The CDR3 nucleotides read TGTGCCAGCAGAGGGGGAGGAAGGCCGAGGGGCTCCTACAATGAGCAGTTCTTC. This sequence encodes CASRGGGRPRGSYNEQFF.

The CDR3 sequence is CASREAGRADTQYF. CDR3 nucleotides: TGTGCCAGCAGGGAGGCGGGACGCGCAGATACGCAGTATTTT. This chain joins TRBV27 and TRBJ2-3; tentative D call: TRBD2 (6 bases). Germline V gives CDR1 MNHEY, CDR2 SMNVEV (reference sequence). V was cut by 6 bases and J by 4 bases, with 14 bases left in between. This CDR3 comprises 14 residues.

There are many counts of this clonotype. The DNA of the CDR3 is TGTGCCAGCAGCTTGGACGGCACCGGGGAGCTGTTTTTT. This encodes CASSLDGTGELFF. V and J are TRBV5-4 and TRBJ2-2; D unresolved. The CDR3 spans 13 residues. In germline, CDR1 is SGHNT, CDR2 YYREEE (reference sequence). Trimming stripped 0 bases from V and 4 bases from J, with 4 bases between.

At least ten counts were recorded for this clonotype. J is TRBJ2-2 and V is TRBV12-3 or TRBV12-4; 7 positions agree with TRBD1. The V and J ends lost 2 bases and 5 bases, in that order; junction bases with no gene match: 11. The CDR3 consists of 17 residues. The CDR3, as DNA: TGTGCCAGCAGTTTAAAGTCTTGGGGACAGAAGACCGGGGAGCTGTTTTTT. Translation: CASSLKSWGQKTGELFF.

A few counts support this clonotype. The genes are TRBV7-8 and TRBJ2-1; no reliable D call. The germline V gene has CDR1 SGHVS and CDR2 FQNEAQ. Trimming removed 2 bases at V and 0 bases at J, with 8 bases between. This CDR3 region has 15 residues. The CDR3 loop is CASSLMFTSYNEQFF. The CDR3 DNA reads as TGTGCCAGCAGCTTAATGTTTACCTCCTACAATGAGCAGTTCTTC. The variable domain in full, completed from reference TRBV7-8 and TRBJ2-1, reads GAGVSQSPRYKVAKRGQDVALRCDPISGHVSLFWYQQALGQGPEFLTYFQNEAQLDKSGLPSDRFFAERPEGSVSTLKIQRTQQEDSAVYLCASSLMFTSYNEQFFGPGTRLTVL.

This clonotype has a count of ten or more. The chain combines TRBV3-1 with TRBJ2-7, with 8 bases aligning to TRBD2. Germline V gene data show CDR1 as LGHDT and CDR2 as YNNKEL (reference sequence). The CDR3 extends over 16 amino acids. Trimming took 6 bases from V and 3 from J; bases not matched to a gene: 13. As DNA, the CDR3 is TGTGCCAGCAGTCGAACAATCCATAGCGGGGACTACGAGCAGTACTTC. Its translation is CASSRTIHSGDYEQYF.

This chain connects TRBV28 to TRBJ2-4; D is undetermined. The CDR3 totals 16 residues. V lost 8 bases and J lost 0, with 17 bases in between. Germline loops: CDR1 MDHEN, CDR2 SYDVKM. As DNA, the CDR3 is TGTGCCAGCCGCTACAGTGGGAAGCTAGCCAAAAACATTCAGTACTTC. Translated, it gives CASRYSGKLAKNIQYF.

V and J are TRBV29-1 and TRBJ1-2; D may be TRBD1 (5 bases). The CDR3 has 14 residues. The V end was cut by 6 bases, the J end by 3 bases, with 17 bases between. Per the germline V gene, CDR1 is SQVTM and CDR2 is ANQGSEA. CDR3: CSVRGVGGDYGYTF. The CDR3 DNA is TGCAGCGTCCGAGGGGTCGGAGGGGACTATGGCTACACCTTC. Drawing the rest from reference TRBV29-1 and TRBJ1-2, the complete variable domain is SAVISQKPSRDICQRGTSLTIQCQVDSQVTMMFWYRQQPGQSLTLIATANQGSEATYESGFVIDKFPISRPNLTFSTLTVSNMSPEDSSIYLCSVRGVGGDYGYTFGSGTRLTVV.

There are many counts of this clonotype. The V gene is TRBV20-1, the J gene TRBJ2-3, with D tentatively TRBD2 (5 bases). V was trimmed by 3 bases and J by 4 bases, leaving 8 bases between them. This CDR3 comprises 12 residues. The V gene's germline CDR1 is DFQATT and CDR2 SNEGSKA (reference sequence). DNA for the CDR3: TGCAGTGCTAGTGGACTCCCAGATACGCAGTATTTT. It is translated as CSASGLPDTQYF.

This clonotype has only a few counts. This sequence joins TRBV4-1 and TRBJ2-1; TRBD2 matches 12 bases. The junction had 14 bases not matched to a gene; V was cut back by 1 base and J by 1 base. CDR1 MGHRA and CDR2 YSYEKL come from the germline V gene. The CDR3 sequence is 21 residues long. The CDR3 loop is CASSQAPARLAGGKSYNEQFF. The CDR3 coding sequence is TGCGCCAGCAGCCAAGCGCCCGCGCGGCTAGCGGGAGGGAAGTCCTACAATGAGCAGTTCTTC.

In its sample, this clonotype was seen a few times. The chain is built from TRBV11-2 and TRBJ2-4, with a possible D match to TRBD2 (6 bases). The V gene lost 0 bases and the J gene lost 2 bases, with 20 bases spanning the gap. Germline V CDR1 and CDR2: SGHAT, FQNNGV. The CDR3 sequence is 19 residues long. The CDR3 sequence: CASSLDITGVGETKNIQYF. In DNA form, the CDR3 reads TGTGCCAGCAGCTTAGATATAACGGGAGTGGGTGAGACCAAAAACATTCAGTACTTC.

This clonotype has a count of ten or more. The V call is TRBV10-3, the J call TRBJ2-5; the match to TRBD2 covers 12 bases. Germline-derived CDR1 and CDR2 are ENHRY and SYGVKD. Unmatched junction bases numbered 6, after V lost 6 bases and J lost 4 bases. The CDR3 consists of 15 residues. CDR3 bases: TGTGCCATCAGCGCTAGCGGGAGGGCCTCAGAGACCCAGTACTTC. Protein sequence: CAISASGRASETQYF.